The next 20 T cell receptor beta chains were all read from a single sample in a study of T cell responses to AZD1222 COVID-19 vaccine. Sequencing was performed with immunoSEQ multiplex PCR; in TCRdb, only in-frame clones are kept and a portion is missing. The sample contains approximately 170,000 clones, around 87% of which appear only once. The source was peripheral blood, collected on day 0 of AZD1222 vaccination. These receptors all come from an adult in good health.

The chain carries TRBV5-1 and TRBJ1-6; no reliable D call. Germline V gives CDR1 SGHRS, CDR2 YFSETQ. The CDR3 is 14 amino acids. V was pared by 0 bases and J by 8 bases, with 9 bases between. The DNA for the CDR3 is TGCGCCAGCAGCTTGGACCGGCAACATTCACCCCTCCACTTT. Translating it yields CASSLDRQHSPLHF.

This clone showed up just once. The V and J genes are TRBV7-3 and TRBJ2-3, with D possibly TRBD2 on 5 matching bases. Deletions cut 2 bases from V and 3 bases from J, with 9 bases between. The CDR3 runs to 14 residues. Germline V gene data show CDR1 as SGHTA and CDR2 as FQGTGA. The CDR3 DNA sequence: TGTGCCAGCAGCTTAGCGGGCGGAACAGATACGCAGTATTTT. Encoded protein: CASSLAGGTDTQYF.

The genes are TRBV5-1 and TRBJ2-1, with D perhaps given as TRBD1 or TRBD2 (5 bases each). The V gene lost 7 bases and the J gene lost 6 bases, with 5 bases spanning the gap. The CDR3 is made up of 10 amino acids. Germline-derived CDR1 and CDR2 are SGHRS and YFSETQ. The DNA for the CDR3 is TGCGCCAGCGGGGGCAATGAGCAGTTCTTC. This gives the protein CASGGNEQFF. Combining the CDR3 with reference TRBV5-1 and TRBJ2-1 gives the whole variable domain KAGVTQTPRYLIKTRGQQVTLSCSPISGHRSVSWYQQTPGQGLQFLFEYFSETQRNKGNFPGRFSGRQFSNSRSEMNVSTLELGDSALYLCASGGNEQFFGPGTRLTVL.

The chain recombines TRBV27 with TRBJ2-3, with 10 bases that match TRBD1. Germline CDR1 and CDR2: MNHEY and SMNVEV (reference sequence). This CDR3 region has 15 residues. V dropped 6 bases and J dropped 4; count of bases not matched to a gene: 7. CDR3 sequence reads: CASSRDRGVSDTQYF. CDR3 DNA sequence: TGTGCCAGCAGCCGGGACAGGGGAGTGTCAGATACGCAGTATTTT.

Only one count was recorded for this clone. The rearrangement links TRBV9 to TRBJ1-4; 10 bases fit TRBD1. There are 20 residues in the CDR3. The ends lost 0 bases at V and 0 bases at J; junction bases unmatched: 11. Germline lookup yields CDR1 SGDLS and CDR2 YYNGEE. The CDR3 DNA follows: TGTGCCAGCAGCGTAGAGGCGACAGGGGGCTACAGCCCAACTAATGAAAAACTGTTTTTT. This encodes CASSVEATGGYSPTNEKLFF.

V and J are TRBV28 and TRBJ1-1, with D tentatively TRBD1 (6 bases). Trimming pared 6 bases from V and 1 base from J, leaving 9 bases between. Germline V gene sequence: CDR1 MDHEN, CDR2 SYDVKM. The CDR3 totals 13 residues. The CDR3 coding sequence is TGTGCCAGCAGGATGACAGGGAACACTGAAGCTTTCTTT. This encodes CASRMTGNTEAFF. Full variable domain (remainder filled in from reference TRBV28 and TRBJ1-1): DVKVTQSSRYLVKRTGEKVFLECVQDMDHENMFWYRQDPGLGLRLIYFSYDVKMKEKGDIPEGYSVSREKKERFSLILESASTNQTSMYLCASRMTGNTEAFFGQGTRLTVV.

This chain links TRBV27 with TRBJ2-7; D is unclear. Deletions cut 5 bases from V and 4 bases from J, with 15 bases between. Per the germline V gene, CDR1 is MNHEY and CDR2 is SMNVEV (reference sequence). CDR3 length: 14 residues. CDR3 sequence reads: CASSRLDLRYEQYF. CDR3 sequence (DNA): TGTGCCAGCAGTAGGCTTGACCTAAGGTACGAGCAGTACTTC.

The chain couples TRBV2 to TRBJ1-5; 7 bases align to TRBD1. V dropped 4 bases and J dropped 5; count of bases not matched to a gene: 5. The germline CDR1 and CDR2 sequences are SNHLY and FYNNEI. This CDR3 spans 14 amino acids. CDR3 DNA sequence: TGTGCCAGCAGTGCGACAGGGAGGGATCAGCCCCAGCATTTT. This encodes CASSATGRDQPQHF.

The chain is built from TRBV7-9 and TRBJ2-7; 8 bases agree with TRBD1. The length of the CDR3 is 15 residues. J lost 9 bases, V lost 5 bases, and 15 bases had no gene match. Germline V lookup: CDR1 SEHNR, CDR2 FQNEAQ (reference sequence). The CDR3: CASSAMTGVFHAQYF. CDR3 coding DNA: TGTGCCAGCAGCGCCATGACAGGGGTTTTCCACGCGCAGTACTTC.

The V and J genes are TRBV13 and TRBJ1-2; 7 bases line up with TRBD1. Germline V lookup: CDR1 PRHDT, CDR2 FYEKMQ (reference sequence). The CDR3 extends over 13 amino acids. V dropped 5 bases and J dropped 2; count of bases not matched to a gene: 2. CDR3 protein: CASSQQGNYGYTF. For the CDR3, the DNA is TGTGCCAGCAGCCAACAGGGGAACTATGGCTACACCTTC. The complete variable domain, with remaining parts taken from reference TRBV13 and TRBJ1-2, reads AAGVIQSPRHLIKEKRETATLKCYPIPRHDTVYWYQQGPGQDPQFLISFYEKMQSDKGSIPDRFSAQQFSDYHSELNMSSLELGDSALYFCASSQQGNYGYTFGSGTRLTVV.

The chain has TRBV14 and TRBJ2-3; D might be TRBD1 or TRBD2, each matching 5 bases. V shed 4 bases and J shed 1 base, with 15 bases lying between them. The germline gives CDR1 SGHDN, CDR2 FVKESK. The CDR3 has 16 amino acids. The CDR3 DNA is TGTGCCAGCAGCCCCACCAGTGGGGGTGGCACAGATACGCAGTATTTT. Protein sequence: CASSPTSGGGTDTQYF.

J is TRBJ1-2 and V is TRBV6-2 or TRBV6-3; D uncertain. From germline, CDR1 is MNHEY and CDR2 SVGEGT. This CDR3 has 13 residues. V lost 2 bases and J lost 2, with 6 bases in between. CDR3 DNA sequence: TGTGCCAGCAGTTACGGACTCAACTATGGCTACACCTTC. It codes for CASSYGLNYGYTF.

This chain connects TRBV3-1 (or the pseudogene TRBV3-2) to TRBJ2-1; D is unclear. The CDR3 is made up of 15 amino acids. Per germline, CDR1 LGHDT and CDR2 YNNKEL (reference sequence). Between the trimmed V and J ends, which lost 5 bases and 2 bases, there was a span of 13 bases. Here the CDR3 reads CASSGSPSPYNEQFF. The CDR3 coding sequence is TGTGCCAGCAGCGGGTCTCCGTCGCCCTACAATGAGCAGTTCTTC.

The chain is built from TRBV4-3 and TRBJ2-1; 8 nucleotides align to TRBD2. The length of the CDR3 is 17 residues. CDR1 is LGHNA and CDR2 is YSLEER in the germline V gene. With 0 bases clipped from V and 1 base from J, the junction kept 5 bases outside the gene matches. DNA for the CDR3: TGCGCCAGCAGCCAAGACGGCGGGGGGAATTCCTACAATGAGCAGTTCTTC. The encoded protein is CASSQDGGGNSYNEQFF.

V and J are TRBV9 and TRBJ2-3; D not certain. There are 13 residues in the CDR3. Germline CDR1 reads SGDLS; CDR2 reads YYNGEE. Trimming removed 2 bases at V and 6 bases at J, with 10 bases between. For the CDR3, the DNA is TGTGCCAGCAGCGTTTTAGAGGCCGATACGCAGTATTTT. Amino acid sequence: CASSVLEADTQYF.

J is TRBJ1-5 and V is TRBV4-1; D unclear. CDR3 length: 13 residues. Looked up from germline, CDR1 is MGHRA and CDR2 is YSYEKL. Trimming removed 3 bases at V and 7 bases at J, with 10 bases between. CDR3: CASSQDVGQPQHF. In DNA, the CDR3 is TGCGCCAGCAGCCAGGACGTAGGCCAGCCCCAGCATTTT.

The chain has TRBV6-6 and TRBJ1-2; D may be TRBD1 (5 bases). V was cut by 5 bases and J by 4 bases, with 23 bases left in between. The CDR3 totals 17 residues. The germline V gene encodes CDR1 MNHNY and CDR2 SVGAGI (reference sequence). The CDR3 loop is CASSLQRGSGTIYGYTF. The CDR3 region has the DNA TGTGCCAGCAGTCTTCAGCGGGGGTCGGGGACGATCTATGGCTACACCTTC.

The chain uses TRBV5-1 and TRBJ2-7, with 8 bases identical to TRBD1. Germline loops: CDR1 SGHRS, CDR2 YFSETQ. V was clipped by 3 bases and J by 0 bases; unmatched bases: 2. CDR3 length: 14 amino acids. The CDR3 DNA reads TGCGCCAGCAGCTCCGGGACAGGCTCCTACGAGCAGTACGTC. It encodes CASSSGTGSYEQYV.

The chain employs TRBV6-5 and TRBJ2-3, with unresolved D. The CDR3 runs 12 residues. Trimming pared 9 bases from V and 0 bases from J, leaving 7 bases between. Germline loops: CDR1 MNHEY, CDR2 SVGAGI. This CDR3 reads CASAVSTDTQYF. CDR3 in DNA: TGTGCCAGTGCCGTTAGCACAGATACGCAGTATTTT.

Remarks on this clone: The sample carries other DNA sequences with the same CDR3. The chain couples TRBV12-3 or TRBV12-4 to TRBJ2-7; D perhaps matches TRBD1 (6 bases). Trimming cost V 2 bases and J 4 bases, with 6 bases left between them. This CDR3 region has 12 residues. The CDR3 spells CASSLQGYEQYF. As DNA, the CDR3 is TGTGCCAGCAGTTTACAGGGGTACGAGCAGTACTTC.